The 25 T cell receptor beta chains below all came from one sample that was sequenced in a study of control samples from healthy donors and cancer patients. Clones were read by immunoSEQ multiplex PCR, and TCRdb kept only the in-frame ones, dropping some. This table has about 160,000 clones, under 95% appearing once. Input material: blood. The receptors were sampled from a man aged 18 to 30 in good health.

The genes are TRBV6-5 and TRBJ1-3; no clear D gene. The CDR3 covers 15 residues. Trimming shortened V by 2 bases and J by 1 base, and 9 bases separated the two germline ends. The germline V gene encodes CDR1 MNHEY and CDR2 SVGAGI. CDR3 protein: CASSYTQESGNTIYF. The CDR3 DNA follows: TGTGCCAGCAGTTACACCCAGGAATCTGGAAACACCATATATTTT.

The gene calls are TRBV9 and TRBJ1-4; D is unclear. Trimming stripped 4 bases from V and 0 bases from J, with 10 bases between. This CDR3 is 15 amino acids long. Germline lookup yields CDR1 SGDLS and CDR2 YYNGEE. The CDR3 DNA is TGTGCCAGCAGCCCGCGAGGCGCAACTAATGAAAAACTGTTTTTT. Translation gives CASSPRGATNEKLFF.

The V gene is TRBV10-3, the J gene TRBJ2-1; 10 bases fit TRBD2. The CDR3 extends over 15 amino acids. CDR1 and CDR2 from the germline V gene are ENHRY and SYGVKD. V trimming: 0 bases; J trimming: 12 bases; junction bases outside the gene matches: 8. The DNA for the CDR3 is TGTGCCATCAGTGAGTCGACTAGCGGGCGCTCGGGGCAGTTCTTC. Protein sequence: CAISESTSGRSGQFF.

The chain links TRBV29-1 to TRBJ1-1; TRBD1 matches at 9 bases. The CDR3 is 14 residues long. CDR1 and CDR2 (germline): SQVTM, ANQGSEA. V shed 7 bases and J 5 bases; nucleotides not matched to a gene: 11. CDR3 region: CSAIYRGRRTEAFF. CDR3 DNA sequence: TGCAGCGCTATATACAGGGGGCGACGGACTGAAGCTTTCTTT.

The chain combines TRBV3-1 (or the pseudogene TRBV3-2) with TRBJ1-6, with 7 bases that match TRBD1. Germline CDR1 is LGHDT and CDR2 is YNNKEL (reference sequence). The CDR3 contains 13 residues. V lost 6 bases, J lost 10 bases, and 6 bases stayed unmatched. For the CDR3, the DNA is TGTGCCAGCAGGGACAGGCCCCACTCACCCCTCCACTTT. Translation gives CASRDRPHSPLHF.

The rearrangement uses TRBV3-1 (or the pseudogene TRBV3-2) and TRBJ2-1; D is ambiguous. Trimming stripped 8 bases from V and 6 bases from J, with 20 bases between. CDR1 and CDR2 (germline): LGHDT, YNNKEL (reference sequence). The CDR3 runs 15 residues. The chain's CDR3 is CASWPSSVRSNEQFF. The CDR3 nucleotides read TGTGCCAGCTGGCCTTCATCCGTACGGTCCAATGAGCAGTTCTTC.

The rearrangement links TRBV19 to TRBJ2-7; TRBD1 matches 7 bases. J was trimmed by 2 bases and V by 3 bases; bases with no gene match: 7. The CDR3 has 15 residues. Germline-derived CDR1 and CDR2 are LNHDA and SQIVND (reference sequence). CDR3 protein: CASSMIGTAAYEQYF. The CDR3 DNA follows: TGTGCCAGTAGTATGATCGGGACAGCAGCCTACGAGCAGTACTTC.

As DNA, the CDR3 is TGTGCCAGCAGTATAGCGGGTGAACAAAACATTCAGTACTTC. Protein product: CASSIAGEQNIQYF. J is TRBJ2-4 and V is TRBV6-6; 7 bases line up with TRBD2. CDR1 and CDR2 (germline): MNHNY, SVGAGI (reference sequence). This CDR3 is 14 amino acids long. J was trimmed by 5 bases and V by 5 bases; bases with no gene match: 6.

The chain has TRBV5-4 and TRBJ2-3; D possibly matches TRBD1 or TRBD2 (5 bases each). Per germline, CDR1 SGHNT and CDR2 YYREEE (reference sequence). This CDR3 spans 18 amino acids. Trimming left V 4 bases short and J 4 bases short, with 25 bases between. The CDR3 protein is CASSPGLSVGGSADTQYF. For the CDR3, the DNA is TGTGCCAGCAGCCCGGGGCTGAGCGTTGGAGGAAGCGCAGATACGCAGTATTTT.

The genes are TRBV5-1 and TRBJ2-2; 7 bases map to TRBD2. CDR1 is SGHRS, CDR2 YFSETQ, per germline. The CDR3 has 14 amino acids. The ends lost 5 bases at V and 3 bases at J; junction bases unmatched: 4. CDR3 nucleotides: TGCGCCAGCAGTGGGGAGGGACACACCGGGGAGCTGTTTTTT. This translates into CASSGEGHTGELFF.

This chain joins TRBV24-1 and TRBJ2-2; 8 nucleotides match TRBD2. The CDR3 runs 17 residues. CDR1 is KGHDR, CDR2 SFDVKD, per germline. The trim removed 3 bases at V and 1 base at J, leaving 6 bases unmatched. CDR3 sequence reads: CATSDGPGGLNTGELFF. As DNA, the CDR3 is TGTGCCACCAGTGATGGTCCGGGGGGGCTGAACACCGGGGAGCTGTTTTTT.

CDR3 DNA: TGTGCCAGCGGTCTAAGGTCGCCCGGGGAGCTGTTTTTT. This encodes CASGLRSPGELFF. The chain recombines TRBV27 with TRBJ2-2; unclear D gene. This CDR3 contains 13 residues. CDR1 and CDR2 from the germline V gene are MNHEY and SMNVEV (reference sequence). Trimming removed 8 bases from V and 6 bases from J, with 13 bases in between.

This chain uses TRBV29-1 with TRBJ1-2; D is undetermined. Germline CDR1 and CDR2: SQVTM and ANQGSEA. V was clipped by 2 bases and J by 8 bases, with 15 bases between them. There are 13 residues in the CDR3. The CDR3 nucleotides read TGCAGCGTTGAAATGTTTACAATAGGAGGCTACACCTTC. Protein: CSVEMFTIGGYTF.

This chain uses TRBV11-2 with TRBJ2-6; no reliable D call. Germline V gene lookup returns CDR1 SGHAT and CDR2 FQNNGV. CDR3 length: 15 residues. V shed 4 bases and J shed 0 bases, with 7 bases lying between them. CDR3 loop: CASSYSVSGANVLTF. Here the CDR3 DNA reads TGTGCCAGCAGCTACAGCGTCTCTGGGGCCAACGTCCTGACTTTC.

The rearrangement uses TRBV4-3 and TRBJ2-1; D unresolved. Deletions cut 3 bases from V and 0 bases from J, with 12 bases between. CDR3 size: 16 residues. Germline values: CDR1 LGHNA, CDR2 YSLEER. The CDR3 DNA reads TGCGCCAGCAGCCATCGTCCCGCCGGCTCCTACAATGAGCAGTTCTTC. Amino acids: CASSHRPAGSYNEQFF.

CDR3 sequence: CASSLLQGSWDTGELFF. CDR3 bases: TGTGCCAGCAGCCTCCTACAGGGATCGTGGGACACCGGGGAGCTGTTTTTT. The rearrangement uses TRBV5-4 and TRBJ2-2, with a weak D call TRBD1 (6 bases). With 4 bases removed from V and 3 bases from J, the gap between germline ends came to 19 bases. CDR1 is SGHNT and CDR2 is YYREEE in the germline V gene (reference sequence). This CDR3 has 17 amino acids.

In DNA, the CDR3 is TGTGCCAGCAGCTTAAGGCTACAGGGAGTCGAAAAACTGTTTTTT. Translated, it gives CASSLRLQGVEKLFF. The chain combines TRBV7-2 with TRBJ1-4, with D tentatively TRBD1 (6 bases). Germline V gene data show CDR1 as SGHTA and CDR2 as FQGNSA. The CDR3 runs 15 residues. V was clipped by 2 bases and J by 8 bases, with 15 bases between them.

The rearrangement links TRBV28 to TRBJ2-7; D gene unclear. CDR3 size: 13 residues. Trimming cost V 3 bases and J 6 bases, with 12 bases left between them. Germline values: CDR1 MDHEN, CDR2 SYDVKM. The DNA for the CDR3 is TGTGCCAGCAGTTTTAATTGGGTTAGCGAGCAGTACTTC. It yields the protein CASSFNWVSEQYF.

The chain couples TRBV13 to TRBJ1-4, with a weak D call TRBD1 (6 bases). Germline lookup yields CDR1 PRHDT and CDR2 FYEKMQ (reference sequence). The V end was cut by 5 bases, the J end by 6 bases, with 16 bases between. The CDR3 is 15 amino acids. The CDR3 here is CASSKDGTRDEKLFF. DNA of the CDR3: TGTGCCAGCAGCAAAGACGGGACACGGGATGAAAAACTGTTTTTT.

The V call is TRBV5-1, the J call TRBJ2-1, with 8 nucleotides matching TRBD1. V lost 0 bases to trimming and J lost 2 bases; unmatched junction nucleotides: 1. Germline V gives CDR1 SGHRS, CDR2 YFSETQ. The CDR3 contains 15 residues. This CDR3 is CASSLGQGTYNEQFF. The CDR3 bases are TGCGCCAGCAGCTTGGGACAGGGGACCTACAATGAGCAGTTCTTC.

V usage is TRBV7-3 and J usage is TRBJ2-1, with no clear D. CDR3 length: 12 amino acids. Germline V gene data show CDR1 as SGHTA and CDR2 as FQGTGA. V was pared by 5 bases and J by 5 bases, with 7 bases between. CDR3 sequence: CASSARDNEQFF. In DNA form, the CDR3 reads TGTGCCAGCAGCGCAAGGGACAATGAGCAGTTCTTC.

The chain combines TRBV28 with TRBJ2-2, with TRBD2 identical over 10 bases. Germline CDR1 is MDHEN and CDR2 is SYDVKM. The CDR3 spans 14 residues. Trimming cost V 2 bases and J 14 bases; bases outside gene matches: 8. DNA for the CDR3: TGTGCCAGCAGTTTACTCGTCCTAGCGGGAGACCTGTTTTTT. Its translation is CASSLLVLAGDLFF.

The count of this clone is one. This sequence joins TRBV27 and TRBJ1-5, with 8 bases that match TRBD1. The CDR3 runs 15 residues. Losses at the gene ends were 3 bases for V and 5 bases for J; bases not matched to a gene: 6. Germline loops: CDR1 MNHEY, CDR2 SMNVEV (reference sequence). In DNA, the CDR3 is TGTGCCAGCAGTTTGTCAGGGGGCCCCTATCAGCCCCAGCATTTT. It yields the protein CASSLSGGPYQPQHF.

The V and J genes are TRBV3-1 (or the pseudogene TRBV3-2) and TRBJ1-4; possible D gene TRBD1, 6 bases. The CDR3 runs 15 residues. Germline CDR1 and CDR2: LGHDT and YNNKEL (reference sequence). Between the trimmed V and J ends, which lost 4 bases and 4 bases, there was a span of 13 bases. The CDR3 is CASSRLDRSNEKLFF. The CDR3 coding sequence is TGTGCCAGCAGCCGTTTGGACAGAAGTAATGAAAAACTGTTTTTT.

The gene calls are TRBV18 and TRBJ2-1; 8 bases match TRBD2. Germline lookup yields CDR1 KGHSH and CDR2 LQKENI. This CDR3 contains 16 residues. V was pared by 3 bases and J by 6 bases, with 10 bases of the junction left unmatched. CDR3 coding DNA: TGTGCCAGCTCACCGGAAATAGCGGGGATCATCAATGAGCAGTTCTTC. This encodes CASSPEIAGIINEQFF.